Listed here are 13 T cell receptor beta chains from one sample, sequenced in a study of blood T cell repertoires in COVID-19. Data came from immunoSEQ multiplex PCR; TCRdb stores just in-frame clones and leaves some out. The data hold almost 350,000 clones, with about nine tenths observed a single time. Sequencing input: PBMCs or T cells enriched from blood (not recorded which). The receptors here all came from a woman in her 30s who had been exposed to COVID-19.

DNA of the CDR3: TGTGCCAGCAGCTCCCCGACAGGGGATTTAACGGGTGGCTCCTACGAGCAGTACTTC. It codes for CASSSPTGDLTGGSYEQYF. The gene calls are TRBV7-2 and TRBJ2-7; 8 nucleotides line up with TRBD1. The germline gives CDR1 SGHTA, CDR2 FQGNSA. V was clipped by 4 bases and J by 0 bases; unmatched bases: 17. The CDR3 extends over 19 amino acids.

This clone was observed a few times. The chain carries TRBV10-3 and TRBJ1-2; no definite D call. This CDR3 comprises 10 residues. Germline CDR1 ENHRY, CDR2 SYGVKD. V was pared by 3 bases and J by 8 bases, with 4 bases between. DNA of the CDR3: TGTGCCATCAGTGATAGAGGCTACACCTTC. Translated, it gives CAISDRGYTF.

This chain links TRBV28 with TRBJ1-4, with 8 positions matching TRBD1. The V gene's germline CDR1 is MDHEN and CDR2 SYDVKM. The ends lost 6 bases at V and 7 bases at J; junction bases unmatched: 7. This CDR3 comprises 14 residues. The CDR3 loop is CASRHQGASEKLFF. CDR3 sequence (DNA): TGTGCCAGCAGACACCAGGGGGCCAGTGAAAAACTGTTTTTT.

CDR3 residues: CASSTRQGHTEAFF. The CDR3 DNA sequence: TGTGCCAGCTCAACGAGACAGGGACACACTGAAGCTTTCTTT. This chain joins TRBV18 and TRBJ1-1; 7 nucleotides line up with TRBD1. The CDR3 spans 14 residues. The V gene end was trimmed by 5 bases and the J gene end by 3 bases; junction bases not matched to a gene: 6. Germline CDR1 KGHSH, CDR2 LQKENI.

The chain combines TRBV7-3 with TRBJ2-6; D possibly corresponds to TRBD1 (6 bases). Germline V CDR1 and CDR2: SGHTA, FQGTGA. The CDR3 has 15 residues. Trimming left V 6 bases short and J 0 bases short, with 9 bases between. CDR3 sequence reads: CASSTGSSGANVLTF. The DNA of the CDR3 is TGTGCCAGCAGTACAGGGAGCTCTGGGGCCAACGTCCTGACTTTC. Full variable domain (outside the CDR3, taken from reference TRBV7-3 and TRBJ2-6): GAGVSQTPSNKVTEKGKYVELRCDPISGHTALYWYRQSLGQGPEFLIYFQGTGAADDSGLPNDRFFAVRPEGSVSTLKIQRTERGDSAVYLCASSTGSSGANVLTFGAGSRLTVL.

The chain has TRBV14 and TRBJ1-3; D is perhaps TRBD1 (5 bases). The CDR3 sequence is 21 residues long. V lost 1 base and J 0 bases, leaving 25 bases between the germline ends. Germline V gives CDR1 SGHDN, CDR2 FVKESK. DNA of the CDR3: TGTGCCAGCAGCCAAGGAGGTCCTGAACAGGCCCTTCTTTTCTCTGGAAACACCATATATTTT. Translated, it gives CASSQGGPEQALLFSGNTIYF.

The V call is TRBV6-1, the J call TRBJ2-1, with TRBD2 matching 11 bases. Germline values: CDR1 MNHNS, CDR2 SASEGT. This CDR3 has 18 amino acids. V shed 0 bases, J shed 4 bases, and the junction held 8 bases outside the gene matches. CDR3 nucleotide sequence: TGTGCCAGCAGTGAAGCGTGGTTAGCGGGAGGGCTATACAATGAGCAGTTCTTC. This codes for CASSEAWLAGGLYNEQFF.

This clone was observed a single time. The chain links TRBV5-4 to TRBJ1-3, with D unresolved. Per germline, CDR1 SGHNT and CDR2 YYREEE (reference sequence). There are 15 residues in the CDR3. V was trimmed by 2 bases and J by 0 bases, leaving 9 bases between them. The CDR3 nucleotides are TGTGCCAGCAGCTTCGGCGCGGGCTCTGGAAACACCATATATTTT. It yields the protein CASSFGAGSGNTIYF.

The chain carries TRBV2 and TRBJ2-7; the match to TRBD2 covers 12 bases. The CDR3 runs to 15 residues. J gave up 5 bases and V 6 bases, and 8 bases lay outside the gene matches. Per the germline V gene, CDR1 is SNHLY and CDR2 is FYNNEI. In nucleotides, the CDR3 is TGTGCCAGCAGCCCCGGACTAGCGGGATTGGACGAGCAGTACTTC. Its translation: CASSPGLAGLDEQYF.

The V and J genes are TRBV7-9 and TRBJ1-1; TRBD1 aligns across 7 bases. The CDR3 sequence is 13 residues long. Germline CDR1 is SEHNR and CDR2 is FQNEAQ (reference sequence). The junction had 5 bases not matched to a gene; V was cut back by 7 bases and J by 3 bases. CDR3 in DNA: TGTGCCAGCAAGATAACAGGGGACACTGAAGCTTTCTTT. This codes for CASKITGDTEAFF.

The V call is TRBV2, the J call TRBJ2-7; 10 bases are a match to TRBD2. Unmatched junction bases numbered 15, after V lost 1 base and J lost 3 bases. Germline CDR1 and CDR2: SNHLY and FYNNEI. The CDR3 totals 19 residues. The DNA for the CDR3 is TGTGCCAGCAGTGAAGTTAGGGCTAGCGGGAGTTCTCTCCTCTACGAGCAGTACTTC. Residues: CASSEVRASGSSLLYEQYF.

The chain is built from TRBV24-1 and TRBJ2-1; 8 nucleotides align to TRBD1. V lost 4 bases, J lost 3 bases, and 4 bases stayed unmatched. The CDR3 covers 15 residues. CDR1 is KGHDR, CDR2 SFDVKD, per germline. CDR3 residues: CATSEPDRDYNEQFF. The CDR3 nucleotides read TGTGCCACCAGTGAACCGGACAGGGACTACAATGAGCAGTTCTTC.

CDR3 region: CASSLGWGGLAFF. CDR3 nucleotide sequence: TGTGCCAGCAGTTTAGGTTGGGGGGGCTTAGCTTTCTTT. This rearrangement joins TRBV27 to TRBJ1-1; perhaps TRBD1 as D (6 bases). Germline V lookup: CDR1 MNHEY, CDR2 SMNVEV (reference sequence). Trimming cost V 2 bases and J 10 bases, with 14 bases left between them. This CDR3 comprises 13 residues.